A selection of T cell receptor beta chains follows, all from one sample in a study of blood T cell repertoires in COVID-19. Data came from immunoSEQ multiplex PCR; TCRdb stores just in-frame clones and leaves some out. The repertoire includes 100,000 or so clones, about 90% of them detected once, and 5% sits in the top ten. Input material: peripheral blood. The receptors shown here come from a human donor in a cohort sampled during active COVID-19. CDR3s include the opening cysteine and the closing phenylalanine or tryptophan. D genes are given only for firm matches. Rows give clone size only sometimes, using once, few, many, or a class for an expanded clone.

d_call: -
j_call: TRBJ1-5
v_call: TRBV28
clone_size: -
cdr3_nt: TGTGCCAGCAGTTTCGACAGAGATAATCAGCCCCAGCATTTT
cdr3_aa: CASSFDRDNQPQHF

d_call: TRBD1
j_call: TRBJ2-5
v_call: TRBV11-2
clone_size: -
cdr3_nt: TGTGCCAGCAGCTTAGGCCCGAGACAGGGGGCTCCGGAGACCCAGTACTTC
cdr3_aa: CASSLGPRQGAPETQYF

d_call: -
j_call: TRBJ1-3
v_call: TRBV27
clone_size: -
cdr3_nt: TGTGCCAGCAGCCATGGAAACACCATATATTTT
cdr3_aa: CASSHGNTIYF

d_call: TRBD1
j_call: TRBJ2-4
v_call: TRBV5-6
clone_size: -
cdr3_nt: TGTGCCAGCAGCTGGACAGGGGGCACGACCAAAAACATTCAGTACTTC
cdr3_aa: CASSWTGGTTKNIQYF

d_call: TRBD1
j_call: TRBJ1-5
v_call: TRBV19
clone_size: -
cdr3_nt: TGTGCCTCTGAGACAGGGCCTAATCAGCCCCAGCATTTT
cdr3_aa: CASETGPNQPQHF

d_call: -
j_call: TRBJ2-1
v_call: TRBV2
clone_size: -
cdr3_nt: TGTGCCAGCAGATACAGGGTAGGCGATGAGCAGTTCTTC
cdr3_aa: CASRYRVGDEQFF

d_call: TRBD2
j_call: TRBJ2-7
v_call: TRBV4-3
clone_size: once
cdr3_nt: TGCGCCAGCAGCTCGGGGGAGGGCCCCTACGAGCAGTACTTC
cdr3_aa: CASSSGEGPYEQYF

d_call: TRBD2
j_call: TRBJ2-7
v_call: TRBV15
clone_size: -
cdr3_nt: TGTGCCACCAGCACCCCGTGGGAGCGGGATTCTTACGAGCAGTACTTC
cdr3_aa: CATSTPWERDSYEQYF

d_call: -
j_call: TRBJ1-1
v_call: TRBV30
clone_size: -
cdr3_nt: TGTGCCTGGAGTTTGAGGGCTAACACTGAAGCTTTCTTT
cdr3_aa: CAWSLRANTEAFF

d_call: -
j_call: TRBJ2-1
v_call: TRBV6-2/TRBV6-3
clone_size: few
cdr3_nt: TGTGCCAGCAGTTACCAGGATTCCTACAATGAGCAGTTCTTC
cdr3_aa: CASSYQDSYNEQFF

d_call: -
j_call: TRBJ2-6
v_call: TRBV4-2
clone_size: -
cdr3_nt: TGTGCCAGCAGCCAAGGGGGGGAACCTGGGGCCAACGTCCTGACTTTC
cdr3_aa: CASSQGGEPGANVLTF

d_call: -
j_call: TRBJ1-1
v_call: TRBV15
clone_size: -
cdr3_nt: TGTGCCACCAGCAGAGTCTACAGGGTTCGGGACACTGAAGCTTTCTTT
cdr3_aa: CATSRVYRVRDTEAFF

d_call: TRBD1
j_call: TRBJ2-5
v_call: TRBV5-1
clone_size: -
cdr3_nt: TGCGCCAGCAGCTCCTCAGACAGGGGCTGGGCGACCCTTTATCAAGAGACCCAGTACTTC
cdr3_aa: CASSSSDRGWATLYQETQYF

d_call: TRBD2
j_call: TRBJ2-4
v_call: TRBV4-1
clone_size: -
cdr3_nt: TGCGCCAGCAGCCAACCCCTAGCGGGGTTAGCCAAAAACATTCAGTACTTC
cdr3_aa: CASSQPLAGLAKNIQYF

d_call: TRBD1
j_call: TRBJ2-3
v_call: TRBV7-9
clone_size: -
cdr3_nt: TGTGCCAGCAGCGTAACCTCGACAGGGGTCAGCACAGATACGCAGTATTTT
cdr3_aa: CASSVTSTGVSTDTQYF

d_call: TRBD2
j_call: TRBJ2-1
v_call: TRBV18
clone_size: -
cdr3_nt: TGTGCCAGCTCCCCACGCCGGGGGGACCCGCAGTTCTTC
cdr3_aa: CASSPRRGDPQFF

d_call: -
j_call: TRBJ2-1
v_call: TRBV28
clone_size: -
cdr3_nt: TGTGCCAGCACCCTAAGGAGGACAGGGCGCTCGGGCATAGCGGGAGTAAATGAGCAGTTCTTC
cdr3_aa: CASTLRRTGRSGIAGVNEQFF

d_call: -
j_call: TRBJ2-5
v_call: TRBV5-1
clone_size: once
cdr3_nt: TGCGCCAGCAGCTGGGATGGGACATTGCGAGAGACCCAGTACTTC
cdr3_aa: CASSWDGTLRETQYF

d_call: TRBD2
j_call: TRBJ2-3
v_call: TRBV2
clone_size: -
cdr3_nt: TGTGCCAGCAGCGACGGGGCTAGCGGGGGGGATACGCAGTATTTT
cdr3_aa: CASSDGASGGDTQYF

d_call: TRBD1
j_call: TRBJ1-1
v_call: TRBV7-8
clone_size: -
cdr3_nt: TGTGCCAGCAGCCCCGGACAGGGGATGAACACTGAAGCTTTCTTT
cdr3_aa: CASSPGQGMNTEAFF

d_call: -
j_call: TRBJ2-1
v_call: TRBV5-4
clone_size: -
cdr3_nt: TGTGCCAGCAGCTTGGATCAGGGAACTTACAATGAGCAGTTCTTC
cdr3_aa: CASSLDQGTYNEQFF

d_call: TRBD2
j_call: TRBJ2-1
v_call: TRBV5-6
clone_size: -
cdr3_nt: TGTGCCAGCAGCTCAGGGACTAGCGGCTACAATGAGCAGTTCTTC
cdr3_aa: CASSSGTSGYNEQFF

d_call: TRBD2
j_call: TRBJ2-4
v_call: TRBV19
clone_size: -
cdr3_nt: TGTGCCAGTAGTATAGAAGTGTTAGCGGGTGGTTCCAAAAACATTCAGTACTTC
cdr3_aa: CASSIEVLAGGSKNIQYF

d_call: -
j_call: TRBJ2-7
v_call: TRBV6-1
clone_size: -
cdr3_nt: TGTGCCAGCAGTGATACTTCCGGCAGGCTGGGTTCCTACGAGCAGTACTTC
cdr3_aa: CASSDTSGRLGSYEQYF

d_call: TRBD1
j_call: TRBJ2-5
v_call: TRBV5-4
clone_size: once
cdr3_nt: TGTGCCAGCAGCTCAAGGACAGGCCTCGAGACCCAGTACTTC
cdr3_aa: CASSSRTGLETQYF

d_call: TRBD1
j_call: TRBJ2-2
v_call: TRBV6-5
clone_size: -
cdr3_nt: TGTGCCAGCAGTTACTCCGACAGGGGCACCGGGGAGCTGTTTTTT
cdr3_aa: CASSYSDRGTGELFF

d_call: TRBD1
j_call: TRBJ1-2
v_call: TRBV5-6
clone_size: -
cdr3_nt: TGTGCCAGCAGTCAGGACAGGGTCTATGGCTACACCTTC
cdr3_aa: CASSQDRVYGYTF